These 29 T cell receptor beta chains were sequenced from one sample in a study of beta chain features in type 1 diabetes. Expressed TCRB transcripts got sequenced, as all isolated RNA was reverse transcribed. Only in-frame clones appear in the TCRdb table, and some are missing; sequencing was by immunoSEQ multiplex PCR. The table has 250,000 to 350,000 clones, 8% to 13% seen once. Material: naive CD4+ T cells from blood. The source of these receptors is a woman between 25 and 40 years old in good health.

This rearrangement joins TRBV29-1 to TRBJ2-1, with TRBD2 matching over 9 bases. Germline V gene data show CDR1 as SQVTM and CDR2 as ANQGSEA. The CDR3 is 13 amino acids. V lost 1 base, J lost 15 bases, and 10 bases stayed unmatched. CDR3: CSVEGGFGTSLFF. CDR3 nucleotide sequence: TGCAGCGTTGAAGGGGGTTTTGGGACTAGCCTGTTCTTC.

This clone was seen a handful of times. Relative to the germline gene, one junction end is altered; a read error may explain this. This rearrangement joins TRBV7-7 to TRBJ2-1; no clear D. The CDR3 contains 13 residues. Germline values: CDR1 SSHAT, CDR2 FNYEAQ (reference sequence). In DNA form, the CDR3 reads TGTGCTAGCAGCGTCACTCTTGTCGGTGAGCAGTTCTTC. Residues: CASSVTLVGEQFF.

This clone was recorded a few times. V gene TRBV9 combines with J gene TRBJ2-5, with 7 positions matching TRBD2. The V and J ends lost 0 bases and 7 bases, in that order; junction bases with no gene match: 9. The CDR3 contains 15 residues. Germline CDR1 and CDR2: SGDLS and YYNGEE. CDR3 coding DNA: TGTGCCAGCAGCGTAGGGTCGACTAGCATCGGGACCCAGTACTTC. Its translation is CASSVGSTSIGTQYF.

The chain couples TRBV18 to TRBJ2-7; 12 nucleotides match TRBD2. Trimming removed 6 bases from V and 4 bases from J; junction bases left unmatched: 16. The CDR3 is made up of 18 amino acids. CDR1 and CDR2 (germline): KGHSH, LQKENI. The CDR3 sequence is CASSRSLAGGPIVYEQYF. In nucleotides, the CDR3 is TGTGCCAGCTCCAGATCCCTAGCGGGAGGGCCCATCGTATACGAGCAGTACTTC.

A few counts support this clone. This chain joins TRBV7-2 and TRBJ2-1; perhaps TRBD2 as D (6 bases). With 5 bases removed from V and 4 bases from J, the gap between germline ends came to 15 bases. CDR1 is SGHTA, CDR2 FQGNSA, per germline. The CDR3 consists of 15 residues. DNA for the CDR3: TGTGCCAGCAGCCAAGACTCGGGAGTATACAATGAGCAGTTCTTC. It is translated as CASSQDSGVYNEQFF.

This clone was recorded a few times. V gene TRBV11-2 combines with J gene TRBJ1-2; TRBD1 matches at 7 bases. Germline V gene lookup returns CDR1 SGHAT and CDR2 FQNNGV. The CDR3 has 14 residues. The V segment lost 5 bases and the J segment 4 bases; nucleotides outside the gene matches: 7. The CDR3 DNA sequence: TGTGCCAGCAGCCCGAGACAGGGCGGCTATGGCTACACCTTC. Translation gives CASSPRQGGYGYTF. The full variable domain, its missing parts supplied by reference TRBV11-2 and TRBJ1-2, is EAGVAQSPRYKIIEKRQSVAFWCNPISGHATLYWYQQILGQGPKLLIQFQNNGVVDDSQLPKDRFSAERLKGVDSTLKIQPAKLEDSAVYLCASSPRQGGYGYTFGSGTRLTVV.

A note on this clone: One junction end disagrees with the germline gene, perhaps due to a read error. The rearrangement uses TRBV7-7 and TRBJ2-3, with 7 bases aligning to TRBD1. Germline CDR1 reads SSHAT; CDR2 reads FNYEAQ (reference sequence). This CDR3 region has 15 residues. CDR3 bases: TGTGCTAGCAGCTTAAGGGGGCACTGTCCAGATACGCAGTATTTT. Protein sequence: CASSLRGHCPDTQYF.

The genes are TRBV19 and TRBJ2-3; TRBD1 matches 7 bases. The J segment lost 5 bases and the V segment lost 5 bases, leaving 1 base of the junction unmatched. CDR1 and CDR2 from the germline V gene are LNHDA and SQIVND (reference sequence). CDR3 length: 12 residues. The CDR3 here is CASSHRGDTQYF. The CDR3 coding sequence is TGTGCCAGTAGTCACAGGGGAGATACGCAGTATTTT.

CDR3 bases: TGTGCCAGCAGCCCAGGGGACATACAGTATGGCTACACCTTC. Protein: CASSPGDIQYGYTF. The chain carries TRBV7-9 and TRBJ1-2; possible D gene TRBD1, 6 bases. The CDR3 runs to 14 residues. V was shortened by 5 bases and J by 5 bases, with 15 bases between the two germline ends. CDR1 and CDR2 from the germline V gene are SEHNR and FQNEAQ (reference sequence).

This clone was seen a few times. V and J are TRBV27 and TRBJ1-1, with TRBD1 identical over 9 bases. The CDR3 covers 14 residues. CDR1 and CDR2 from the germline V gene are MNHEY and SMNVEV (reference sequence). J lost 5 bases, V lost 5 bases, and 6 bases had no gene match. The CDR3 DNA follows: TGTGCCAGCAGTGAATACAGGGGGCGAACTGAAGCTTTCTTT. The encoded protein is CASSEYRGRTEAFF.

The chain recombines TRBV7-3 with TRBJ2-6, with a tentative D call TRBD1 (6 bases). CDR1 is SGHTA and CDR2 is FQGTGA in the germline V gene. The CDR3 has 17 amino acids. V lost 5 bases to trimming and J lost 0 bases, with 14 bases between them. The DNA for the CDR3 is TGTGCCAGCAGCCCCAGGGGCGCGAGCTCTGGGGCCAACGTCCTGACTTTC. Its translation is CASSPRGASSGANVLTF.

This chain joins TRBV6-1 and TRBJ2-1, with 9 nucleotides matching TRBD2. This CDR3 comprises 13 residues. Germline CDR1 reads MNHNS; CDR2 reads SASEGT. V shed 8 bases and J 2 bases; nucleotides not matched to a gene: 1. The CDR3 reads CASPSGAYNEQFF. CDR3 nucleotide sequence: TGTGCCAGCCCTAGCGGGGCCTACAATGAGCAGTTCTTC.

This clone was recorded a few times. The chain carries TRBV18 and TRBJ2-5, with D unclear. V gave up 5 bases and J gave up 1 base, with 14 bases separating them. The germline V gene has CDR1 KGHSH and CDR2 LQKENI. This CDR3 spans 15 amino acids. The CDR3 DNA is TGTGCCAGCTCAGCGGAAATTAGGCTCCAAGAGACCCAGTACTTC. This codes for CASSAEIRLQETQYF.

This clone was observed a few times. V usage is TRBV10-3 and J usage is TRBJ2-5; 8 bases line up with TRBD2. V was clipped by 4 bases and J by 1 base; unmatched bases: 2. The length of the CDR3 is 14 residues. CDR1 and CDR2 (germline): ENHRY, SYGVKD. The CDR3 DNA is TGTGCCATCAGTGGAGCGGGAGTCCAAGAGACCCAGTACTTC. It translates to CAISGAGVQETQYF.

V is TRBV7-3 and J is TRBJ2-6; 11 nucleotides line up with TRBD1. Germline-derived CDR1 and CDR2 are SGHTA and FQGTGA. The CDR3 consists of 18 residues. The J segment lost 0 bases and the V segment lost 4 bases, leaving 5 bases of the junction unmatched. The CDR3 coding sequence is TGTGCCAGCAGCTATCGGACAGGGGGCGGCTCTGGGGCCAACGTCCTGACTTTC. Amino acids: CASSYRTGGGSGANVLTF. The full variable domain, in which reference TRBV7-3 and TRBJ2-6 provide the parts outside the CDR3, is GAGVSQTPSNKVTEKGKYVELRCDPISGHTALYWYRQSLGQGPEFLIYFQGTGAADDSGLPNDRFFAVRPEGSVSTLKIQRTERGDSAVYLCASSYRTGGGSGANVLTFGAGSRLTVL.

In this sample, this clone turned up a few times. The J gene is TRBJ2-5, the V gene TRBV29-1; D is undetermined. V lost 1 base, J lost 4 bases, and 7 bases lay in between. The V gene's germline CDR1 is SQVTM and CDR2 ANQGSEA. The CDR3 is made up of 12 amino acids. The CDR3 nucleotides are TGCAGCGTTGAAGGGGCAGGAGAGACCCAGTACTTC. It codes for CSVEGAGETQYF.

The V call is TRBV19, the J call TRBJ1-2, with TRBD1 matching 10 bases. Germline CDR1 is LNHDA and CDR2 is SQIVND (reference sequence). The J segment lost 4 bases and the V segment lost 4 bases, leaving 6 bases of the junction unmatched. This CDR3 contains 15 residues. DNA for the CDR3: TGTGCCAGTAGTAGGGGACAGGGGACTTCCTATGGCTACACCTTC. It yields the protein CASSRGQGTSYGYTF. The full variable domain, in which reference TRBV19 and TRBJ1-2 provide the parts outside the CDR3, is DGGITQSPKYLFRKEGQNVTLSCEQNLNHDAMYWYRQDPGQGLRLIYYSQIVNDFQKGDIAEGYSVSREKKESFPLTVTSAQKNPTAFYLCASSRGQGTSYGYTFGSGTRLTVV.

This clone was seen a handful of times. The CDR3 sequence: CASSTGGTGRETQYF. The CDR3 DNA sequence: TGTGCCAGCAGTACTGGGGGGACAGGGAGAGAGACCCAGTACTTC. The chain carries TRBV6-5 and TRBJ2-5, with 9 bases lining up with TRBD1. Germline-derived CDR1 and CDR2 are MNHEY and SVGAGI. The length of the CDR3 is 15 residues. V lost 5 bases to trimming and J lost 4 bases; unmatched junction nucleotides: 8.

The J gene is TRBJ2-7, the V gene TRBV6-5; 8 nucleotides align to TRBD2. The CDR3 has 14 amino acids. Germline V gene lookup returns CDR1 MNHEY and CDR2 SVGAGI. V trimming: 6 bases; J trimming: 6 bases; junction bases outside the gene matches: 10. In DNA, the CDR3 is TGTGCCAGCAGAATGGGACGGGGGGGAGGCGAGCAGTACTTC. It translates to CASRMGRGGGEQYF.

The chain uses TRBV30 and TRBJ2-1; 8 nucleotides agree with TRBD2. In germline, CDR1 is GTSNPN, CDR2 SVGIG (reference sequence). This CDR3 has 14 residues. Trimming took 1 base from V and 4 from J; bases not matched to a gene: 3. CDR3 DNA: TGTGCCTGGAGTGCCGGACTAGCTTACAATGAGCAGTTCTTC. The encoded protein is CAWSAGLAYNEQFF. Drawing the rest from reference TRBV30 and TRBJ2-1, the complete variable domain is SQTIHQWPATLVQPVGSPLSLECTVEGTSNPNLYWYRQAAGRGLQLLFYSVGIGQISSEVPQNLSASRPQDRQFILSSKKLLLSDSGFYLCAWSAGLAYNEQFFGPGTRLTVL.

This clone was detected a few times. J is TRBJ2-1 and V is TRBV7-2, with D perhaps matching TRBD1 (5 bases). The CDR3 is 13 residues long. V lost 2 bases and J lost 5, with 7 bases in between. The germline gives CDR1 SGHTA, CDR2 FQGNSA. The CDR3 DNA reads TGTGCCAGCAGCTTAATCAGGGACAATGAGCAGTTCTTC. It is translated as CASSLIRDNEQFF.

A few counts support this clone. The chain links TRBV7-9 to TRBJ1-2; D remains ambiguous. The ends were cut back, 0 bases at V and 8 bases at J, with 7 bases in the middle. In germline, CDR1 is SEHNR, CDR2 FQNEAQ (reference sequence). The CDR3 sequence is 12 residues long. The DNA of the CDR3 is TGTGCCAGCAGCTTAGCTCCCGTCGGCTACACCTTC. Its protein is CASSLAPVGYTF.

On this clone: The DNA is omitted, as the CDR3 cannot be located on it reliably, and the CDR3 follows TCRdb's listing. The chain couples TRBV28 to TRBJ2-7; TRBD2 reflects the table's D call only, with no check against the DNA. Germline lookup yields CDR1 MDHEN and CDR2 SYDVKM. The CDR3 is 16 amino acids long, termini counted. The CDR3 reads CASSTSVGRSLYEQYF.

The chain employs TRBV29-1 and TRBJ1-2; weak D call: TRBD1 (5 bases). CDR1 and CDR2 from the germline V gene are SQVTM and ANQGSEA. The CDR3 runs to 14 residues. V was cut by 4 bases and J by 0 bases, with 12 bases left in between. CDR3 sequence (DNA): TGCAGCGTTGGTTCGGACATTACTAACTATGGCTACACCTTC. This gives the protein CSVGSDITNYGYTF. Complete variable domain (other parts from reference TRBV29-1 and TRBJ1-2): SAVISQKPSRDICQRGTSLTIQCQVDSQVTMMFWYRQQPGQSLTLIATANQGSEATYESGFVIDKFPISRPNLTFSTLTVSNMSPEDSSIYLCSVGSDITNYGYTFGSGTRLTVV.

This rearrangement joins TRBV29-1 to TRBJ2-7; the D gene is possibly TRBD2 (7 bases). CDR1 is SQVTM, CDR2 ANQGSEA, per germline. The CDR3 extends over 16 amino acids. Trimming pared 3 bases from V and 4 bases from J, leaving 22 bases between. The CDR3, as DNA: TGCAGCGTTGATATCGGGGTCGGGGGGCTGTCGTACGAGCAGTACTTC. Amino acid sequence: CSVDIGVGGLSYEQYF.

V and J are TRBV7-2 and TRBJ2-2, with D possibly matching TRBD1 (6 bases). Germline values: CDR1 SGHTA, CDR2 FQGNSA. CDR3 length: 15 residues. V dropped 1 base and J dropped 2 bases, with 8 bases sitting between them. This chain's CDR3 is CASSLVRGNTGELFF. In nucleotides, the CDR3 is TGTGCCAGCAGCTTAGTCAGGGGAAACACCGGGGAGCTGTTTTTT.

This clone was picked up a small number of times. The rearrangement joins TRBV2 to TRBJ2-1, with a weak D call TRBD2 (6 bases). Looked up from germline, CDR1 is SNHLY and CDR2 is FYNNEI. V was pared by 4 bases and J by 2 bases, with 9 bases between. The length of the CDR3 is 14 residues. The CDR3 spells CASSVGSPYNEQFF. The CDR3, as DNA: TGTGCCAGCAGTGTCGGGAGCCCCTACAATGAGCAGTTCTTC.

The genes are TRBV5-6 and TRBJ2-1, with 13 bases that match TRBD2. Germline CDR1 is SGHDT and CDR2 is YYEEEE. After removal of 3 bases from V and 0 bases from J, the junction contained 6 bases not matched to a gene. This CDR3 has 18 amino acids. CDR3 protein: CASSWLTSGRSSYNEQFF. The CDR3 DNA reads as TGTGCCAGCAGCTGGTTGACTAGCGGGAGGTCCTCCTACAATGAGCAGTTCTTC. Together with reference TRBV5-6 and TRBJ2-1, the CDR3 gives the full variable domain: DAGVTQSPTHLIKTRGQQVTLRCSPKSGHDTVSWYQQALGQGPQFIFQYYEEEERQRGNFPDRFSGHQFPNYSSELNVNALLLGDSALYLCASSWLTSGRSSYNEQFFGPGTRLTVL.

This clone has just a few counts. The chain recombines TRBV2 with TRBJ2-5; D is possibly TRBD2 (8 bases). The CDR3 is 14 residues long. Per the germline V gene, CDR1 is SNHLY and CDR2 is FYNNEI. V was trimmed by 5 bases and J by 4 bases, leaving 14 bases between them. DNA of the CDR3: TGTGCCAGCAGTCCGGGAGGGGGCTTAGAGACCCAGTACTTC. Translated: CASSPGGGLETQYF.